Sequencing of this TCR beta chain was carried out in a study of OX40 agonist ivuxolimab in advanced cancers. V shed 6 bases and J 7 bases; nucleotides not matched to a gene: 6. The CDR3 length is 12 residues. Germline-derived CDR1 and CDR2 are MDHEN and SYDVKM. The sample holds one count of this clone. Profiled with immunoSEQ multiplex PCR; TCRdb holds only in-frame clones, not every one. The data show tens of thousands of clones, roughly 80% seen once. The receptor comes from an adult with an advanced solid tumor such as melanoma, head and neck, liver or kidney cancer. The chain is built from TRBV28 and TRBJ2-7, with TRBD1 matching over 7 bases. Sequenced material: CD4+ or CD8+ T cells sorted from blood, taken in a trial of the OX40 agonist ivuxolimab. CDR3 coding DNA: TGTGCCAGCAGAACAGGGGTGAGGGAGCAGTACTTC. It codes for CASRTGVREQYF.